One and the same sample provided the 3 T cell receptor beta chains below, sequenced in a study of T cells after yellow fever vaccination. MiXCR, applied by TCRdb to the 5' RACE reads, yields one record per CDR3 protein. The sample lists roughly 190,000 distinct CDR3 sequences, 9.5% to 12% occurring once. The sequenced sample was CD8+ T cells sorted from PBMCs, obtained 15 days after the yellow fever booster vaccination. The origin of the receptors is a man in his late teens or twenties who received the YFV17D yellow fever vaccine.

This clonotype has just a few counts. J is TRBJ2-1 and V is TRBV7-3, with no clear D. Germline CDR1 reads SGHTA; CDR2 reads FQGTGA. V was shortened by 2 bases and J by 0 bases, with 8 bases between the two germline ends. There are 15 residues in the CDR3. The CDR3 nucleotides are TGTGCCAGCAGCTTATTGGCGAGCTCCTACAATGAGCAGTTCTTC. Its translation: CASSLLASSYNEQFF.

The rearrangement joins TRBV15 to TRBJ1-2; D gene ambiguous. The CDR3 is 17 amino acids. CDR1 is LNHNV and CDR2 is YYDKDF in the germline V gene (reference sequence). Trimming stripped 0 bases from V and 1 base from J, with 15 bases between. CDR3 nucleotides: TGTGCCACCAGCAGAGATTTCGGGTCTGTCTTTAACTATGGCTACACCTTC. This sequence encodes CATSRDFGSVFNYGYTF.

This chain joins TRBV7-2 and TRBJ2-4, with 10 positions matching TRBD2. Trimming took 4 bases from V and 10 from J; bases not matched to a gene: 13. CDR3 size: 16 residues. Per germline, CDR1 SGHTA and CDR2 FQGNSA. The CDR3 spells CASSSPRAGGFEIQYF. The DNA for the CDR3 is TGTGCCAGCAGCTCCCCTCGAGCGGGGGGGTTCGAGATTCAGTACTTC. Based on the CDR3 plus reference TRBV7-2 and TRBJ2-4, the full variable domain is GAGVSQSPSNKVTEKGKDVELRCDPISGHTALYWYRQSLGQGLEFLIYFQGNSAPDKSGLPSDRFSAERTGGSVSTLTIQRTQQEDSAVYLCASSSPRAGGFEIQYFGAGTRLSVL.